The clone carrying this T cell receptor (beta chain) showed up just a few times. V was shortened by 6 bases and J by 1 base, with 10 bases between the two germline ends. Per the germline V gene, CDR1 is MDHEN and CDR2 is SYDVKM. The CDR3 sequence is 13 residues long. These data belong to a study of blood T cell repertoires in COVID-19. About the study: Acute and convalescent COVID-19 specimens originated in the United States, Italy and Spain. Sources were T cells, B-cell-depleted T cells, or PBMCs; the material itself was cDNA or gDNA.

Per the original methods: Scientists estimated how many nucleated cells there were by amplifying reference gene primers. Produced via immunoSEQ multiplex PCR; TCRdb's table is partial and in-frame only. V and J calls and clone size are given by that table; D and trimming were obtained from the DNA. Of 95,000 to 150,000 clones listed, 80% to 90% are singletons. The chain is built from TRBV28 and TRBJ2-7; a possible D gene is TRBD1 (6 bases). The sequenced sample consisted of peripheral blood. The TCR originated in a human donor in a cohort sampled during active COVID-19. The CDR3: CASRTGQSYEQYF. The CDR3 nucleotides read TGTGCCAGCAGAACCGGACAGTCCTACGAGCAGTACTTC.